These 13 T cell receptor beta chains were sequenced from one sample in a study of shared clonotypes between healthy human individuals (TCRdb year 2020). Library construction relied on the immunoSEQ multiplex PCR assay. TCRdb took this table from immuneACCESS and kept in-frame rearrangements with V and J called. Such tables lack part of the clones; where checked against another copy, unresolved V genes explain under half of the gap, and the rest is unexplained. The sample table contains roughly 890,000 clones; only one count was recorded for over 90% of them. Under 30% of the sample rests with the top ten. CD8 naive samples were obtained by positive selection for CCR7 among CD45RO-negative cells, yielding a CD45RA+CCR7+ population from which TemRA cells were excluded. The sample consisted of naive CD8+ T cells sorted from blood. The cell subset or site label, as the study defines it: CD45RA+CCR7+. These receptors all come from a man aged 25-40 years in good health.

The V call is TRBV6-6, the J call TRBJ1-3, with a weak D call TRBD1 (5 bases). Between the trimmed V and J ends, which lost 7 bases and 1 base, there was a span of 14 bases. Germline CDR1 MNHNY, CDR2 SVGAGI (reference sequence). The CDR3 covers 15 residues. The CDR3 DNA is TGTGCCAGCACCATGGTTGGGGGTTCTGGAAACACCATATATTTT. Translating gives CASTMVGGSGNTIYF.

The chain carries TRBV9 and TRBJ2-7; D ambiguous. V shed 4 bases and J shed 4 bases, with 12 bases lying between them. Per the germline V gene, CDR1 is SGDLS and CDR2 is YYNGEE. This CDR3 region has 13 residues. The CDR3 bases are TGTGCCAGCAGCCCCCCGGGCCGTTACGAGCAGTACTTC. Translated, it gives CASSPPGRYEQYF.

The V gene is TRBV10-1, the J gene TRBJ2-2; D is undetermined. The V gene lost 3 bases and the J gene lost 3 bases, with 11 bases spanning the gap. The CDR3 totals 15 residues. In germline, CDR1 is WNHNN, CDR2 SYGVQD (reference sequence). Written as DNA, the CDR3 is TGCGCCAGCAGTGACCCGACCGATTACACCGGGGAGCTGTTTTTT. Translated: CASSDPTDYTGELFF.

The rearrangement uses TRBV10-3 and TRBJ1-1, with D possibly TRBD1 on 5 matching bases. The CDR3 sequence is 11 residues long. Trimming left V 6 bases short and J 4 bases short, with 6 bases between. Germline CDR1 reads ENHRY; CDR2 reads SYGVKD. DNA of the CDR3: TGTGCCATCAGCGGGACCACTGAAGCTTTCTTT. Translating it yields CAISGTTEAFF.

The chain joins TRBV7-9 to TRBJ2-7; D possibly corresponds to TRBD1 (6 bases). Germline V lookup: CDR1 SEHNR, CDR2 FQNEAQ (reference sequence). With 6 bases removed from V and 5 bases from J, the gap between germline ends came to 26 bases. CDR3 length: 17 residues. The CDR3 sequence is CASSSDPLTGQRHEQYF. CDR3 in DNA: TGTGCCAGCAGTTCGGATCCCCTTACCGGACAGCGCCACGAGCAGTACTTC.

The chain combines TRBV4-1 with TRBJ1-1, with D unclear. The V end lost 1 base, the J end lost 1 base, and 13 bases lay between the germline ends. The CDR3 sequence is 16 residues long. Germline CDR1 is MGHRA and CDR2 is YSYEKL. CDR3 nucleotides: TGCGCCAGCAGCCAAGTTGGGCAGGATCAGAACACTGAAGCTTTCTTT. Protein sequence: CASSQVGQDQNTEAFF.

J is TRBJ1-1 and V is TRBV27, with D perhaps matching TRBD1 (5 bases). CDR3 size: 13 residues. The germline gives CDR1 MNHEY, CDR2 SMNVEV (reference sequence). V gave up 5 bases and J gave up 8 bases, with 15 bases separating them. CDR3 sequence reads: CASSGRALEEAFF. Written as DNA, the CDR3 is TGTGCCAGCAGTGGCAGGGCCTTGGAGGAAGCTTTCTTT.

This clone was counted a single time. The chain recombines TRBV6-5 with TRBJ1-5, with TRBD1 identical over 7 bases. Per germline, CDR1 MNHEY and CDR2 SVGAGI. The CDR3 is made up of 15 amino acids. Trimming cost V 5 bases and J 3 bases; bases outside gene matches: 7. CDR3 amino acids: CASSTRQGYNQPQHF. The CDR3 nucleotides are TGTGCCAGCAGTACTCGACAGGGCTACAATCAGCCCCAGCATTTT.

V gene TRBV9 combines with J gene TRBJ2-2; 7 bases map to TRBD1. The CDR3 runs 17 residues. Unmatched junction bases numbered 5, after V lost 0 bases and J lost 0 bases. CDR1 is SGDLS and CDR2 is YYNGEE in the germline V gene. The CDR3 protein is CASSVEGTAANTGELFF. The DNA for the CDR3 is TGTGCCAGCAGCGTAGAAGGGACAGCCGCGAACACCGGGGAGCTGTTTTTT.

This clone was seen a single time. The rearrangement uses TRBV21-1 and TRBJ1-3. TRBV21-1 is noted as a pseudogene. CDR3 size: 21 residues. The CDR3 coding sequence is TGTGCCAGCGTAGACCCCCACTGTTTGATCTCTAGGGTACCCTCTGGAAACACCATATATTTT. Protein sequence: CASVDPHCLISRVPSGNTIYF.

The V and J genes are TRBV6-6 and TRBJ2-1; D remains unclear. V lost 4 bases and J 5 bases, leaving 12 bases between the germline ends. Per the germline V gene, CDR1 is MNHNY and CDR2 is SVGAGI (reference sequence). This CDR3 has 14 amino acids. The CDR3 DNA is TGTGCCAGCAGTTCGCAGTTGAAGAACAATGAGCAGTTCTTC. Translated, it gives CASSSQLKNNEQFF.

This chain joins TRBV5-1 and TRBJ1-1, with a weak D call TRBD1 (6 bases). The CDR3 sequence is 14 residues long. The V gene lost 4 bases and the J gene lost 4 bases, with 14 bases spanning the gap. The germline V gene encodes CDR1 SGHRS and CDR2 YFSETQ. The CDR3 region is CASSPGQNGTEAFF. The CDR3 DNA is TGCGCCAGCAGCCCGGGACAAAACGGCACTGAAGCTTTCTTT. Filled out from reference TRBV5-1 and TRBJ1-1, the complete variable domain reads KAGVTQTPRYLIKTRGQQVTLSCSPISGHRSVSWYQQTPGQGLQFLFEYFSETQRNKGNFPGRFSGRQFSNSRSEMNVSTLELGDSALYLCASSPGQNGTEAFFGQGTRLTVV.

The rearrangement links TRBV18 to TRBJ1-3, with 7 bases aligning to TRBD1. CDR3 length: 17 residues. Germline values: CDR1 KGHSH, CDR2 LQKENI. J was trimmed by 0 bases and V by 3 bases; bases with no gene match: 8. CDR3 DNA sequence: TGTGCCAGCTCACCTACCGGACAGGCAAGCTCTGGAAACACCATATATTTT. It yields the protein CASSPTGQASSGNTIYF. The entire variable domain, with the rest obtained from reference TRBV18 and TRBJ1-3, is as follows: NAGVMQNPRHLVRRRGQEARLRCSPMKGHSHVYWYRQLPEEGLKFMVYLQKENIIDESGMPKERFSAEFPKEGPSILRIQQVVRGDSAAYFCASSPTGQASSGNTIYFGEGSWLTVV.